This TCR beta chain was sequenced during a study of cytomegalovirus exposure and HLA in healthy donors. Germline CDR1 reads SGHKS; CDR2 reads YYEKEE (reference sequence). The V and J ends lost 0 bases and 10 bases respectively, with 11 bases between them. The CDR3 is 14 residues long. Broader study findings: The authors enumerated under 200 TCR beta chains as linked to cytomegalovirus.

TCRdb's table, derived via immunoSEQ multiplex PCR, lists solely in-frame clones and lacks some. Of a few hundred thousand clones listed, around 90% are singletons. Concerning this clone itself: Its specificity is unknown.

This chain links TRBV5-5 with TRBJ1-6; D possibly corresponds to TRBD1 (6 bases). The specimen sequenced was PBMCs. This sequence originates from a woman under 30 in good health and CMV-seronegative. The CDR3: CASSLAQGTSPLHF. The CDR3 bases are TGTGCCAGCAGCTTGGCCCAGGGGACGTCACCCCTCCACTTT.